This T cell receptor (beta chain) was recorded in a study of blood T cell repertoires in COVID-19. Across the study: Samples representing acute and convalescent COVID-19 were sourced from the United States, Italy and Spain. PBMCs, B-cell-depleted T cells, or T cells were the source of the cDNA or gDNA that made up the material.

The ends were cut back, 4 bases at V and 6 bases at J, with 15 bases in the middle. The germline V gene encodes CDR1 GTSNPN and CDR2 SVGIG (reference sequence). The length of the CDR3 is 13 residues. The Seattle site enrolled patients during active infection and followed them longitudinally. Authors' analysis steps: Reference gene primer amplification yielded estimated nucleated cell counts. Clones were read by immunoSEQ multiplex PCR, and TCRdb kept only the in-frame ones, dropping some. The V and J calls and clone size are taken from that table; D and trimming were inferred from the DNA. This sample yields about 440,000 clones, of which about 87% are seen a single time; approximately 12% belongs to the top ten.

The clonotype comes from a woman between 50 and 59 years old with COVID-19, enrolled during active disease. Sequences were obtained from peripheral blood. J is TRBJ1-2 and V is TRBV30, with a tentative D call TRBD1 (5 bases). The CDR3 DNA follows: TGTGCCTGGATGCGTACGGGGGAAAATGGCTACACCTTC. The encoded protein is CAWMRTGENGYTF.